This T cell receptor beta chain was identified during a study of T-cell reconstitution after alpha-beta-depleted transplantation in children. Study results and caveats: Reportedly, only several hundred clones from non-depleted graft cells drove alpha-beta T-cell counts at about two months.

This clonotype was seen a few times. As yet, its antigen is unknown. The CDR3 is 13 amino acids. Looked up from germline, CDR1 is MGHDK and CDR2 is SYGVNS. V shed 3 bases and J shed 4 bases, with 7 bases lying between them. This sample's TCRbeta library carried unique molecular identifier barcodes. One entry per CDR3 protein, called by TCRdb with MiXCR from the PCR reads. The sample holds about 980,000 distinct CDR3 sequences, roughly 29% seen once. This chain uses TRBV25-1 with TRBJ1-5, with a possible D match to TRBD1 (5 bases). This material consisted of PBMCs, mostly from graft donor cells, taken 360 days after TCRalphabeta/CD19-depleted stem cell transplant. This clonotype was obtained from a boy under two years old who had a stem cell transplant for SCID, so the T cells may come from the graft donor. CDR3: CASSEPGNQPQHF. CDR3 DNA: TGTGCCAGCAGTGAGCCAGGGAATCAGCCCCAGCATTTT.